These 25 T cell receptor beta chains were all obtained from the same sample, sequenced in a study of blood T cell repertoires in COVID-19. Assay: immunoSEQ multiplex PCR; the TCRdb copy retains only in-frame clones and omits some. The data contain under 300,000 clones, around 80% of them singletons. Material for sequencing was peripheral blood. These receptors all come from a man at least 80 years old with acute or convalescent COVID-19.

Here the CDR3 reads CASSADGGSTGELFF. CDR3 nucleotide sequence: TGTGCCAGCAGCGCCGACGGAGGTTCCACCGGGGAGCTGTTTTTT. This chain joins TRBV9 and TRBJ2-2; weak D call: TRBD2 (5 bases). The CDR3 has 15 amino acids. Germline V gene sequence: CDR1 SGDLS, CDR2 YYNGEE. Trimming cost V 3 bases and J 4 bases, with 13 bases left between them.

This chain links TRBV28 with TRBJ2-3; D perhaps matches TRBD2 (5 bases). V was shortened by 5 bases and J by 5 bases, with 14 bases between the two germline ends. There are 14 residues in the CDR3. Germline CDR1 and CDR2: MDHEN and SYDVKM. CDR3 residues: CASSGPGGLDTQYF. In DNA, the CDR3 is TGTGCCAGCAGTGGTCCAGGAGGTCTAGATACGCAGTATTTT. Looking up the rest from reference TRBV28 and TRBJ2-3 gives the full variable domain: DVKVTQSSRYLVKRTGEKVFLECVQDMDHENMFWYRQDPGLGLRLIYFSYDVKMKEKGDIPEGYSVSREKKERFSLILESASTNQTSMYLCASSGPGGLDTQYFGPGTRLTVL.

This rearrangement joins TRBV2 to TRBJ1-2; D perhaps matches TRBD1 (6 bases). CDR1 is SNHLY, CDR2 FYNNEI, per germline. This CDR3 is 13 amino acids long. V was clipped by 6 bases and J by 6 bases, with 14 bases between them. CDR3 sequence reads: CASSRDIVNGYTF. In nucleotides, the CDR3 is TGTGCCAGCAGCCGGGACATAGTCAATGGCTACACCTTC.

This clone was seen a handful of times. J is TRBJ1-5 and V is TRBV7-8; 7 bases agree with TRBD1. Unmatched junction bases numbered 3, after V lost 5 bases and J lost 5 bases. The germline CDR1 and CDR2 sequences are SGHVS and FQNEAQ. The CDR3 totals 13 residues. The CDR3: CASSADRDQPQHF. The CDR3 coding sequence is TGTGCCAGCAGCGCCGACAGGGATCAGCCCCAGCATTTT.

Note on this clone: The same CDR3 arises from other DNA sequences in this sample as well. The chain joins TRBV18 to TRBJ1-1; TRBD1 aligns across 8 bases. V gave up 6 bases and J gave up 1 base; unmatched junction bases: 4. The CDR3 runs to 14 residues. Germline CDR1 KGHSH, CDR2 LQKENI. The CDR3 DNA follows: TGTGCCAGCTCTCGTGACAGGGGGAACACTGAAGCTTTCTTT. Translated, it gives CASSRDRGNTEAFF.

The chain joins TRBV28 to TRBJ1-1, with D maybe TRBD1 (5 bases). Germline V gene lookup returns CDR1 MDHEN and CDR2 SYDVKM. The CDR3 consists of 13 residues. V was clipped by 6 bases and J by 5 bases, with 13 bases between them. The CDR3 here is CASRSRVWTEAFF. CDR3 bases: TGTGCCAGCAGGAGCAGGGTTTGGACTGAAGCTTTCTTT. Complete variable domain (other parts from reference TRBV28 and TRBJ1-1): DVKVTQSSRYLVKRTGEKVFLECVQDMDHENMFWYRQDPGLGLRLIYFSYDVKMKEKGDIPEGYSVSREKKERFSLILESASTNQTSMYLCASRSRVWTEAFFGQGTRLTVV.

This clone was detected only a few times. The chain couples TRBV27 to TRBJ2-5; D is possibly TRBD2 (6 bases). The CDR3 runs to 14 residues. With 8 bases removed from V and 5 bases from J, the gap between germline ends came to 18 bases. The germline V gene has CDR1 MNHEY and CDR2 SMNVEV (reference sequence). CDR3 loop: CASGLWDFGETQYF. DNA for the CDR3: TGTGCCAGCGGCTTGTGGGACTTTGGGGAGACCCAGTACTTC.

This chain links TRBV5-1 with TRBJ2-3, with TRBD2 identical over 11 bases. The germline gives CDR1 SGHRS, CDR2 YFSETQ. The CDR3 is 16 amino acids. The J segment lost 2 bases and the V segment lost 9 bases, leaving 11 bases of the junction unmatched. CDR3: CATNTIAGGSTDTQYF. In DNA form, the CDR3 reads TGCGCCACCAACACAATAGCGGGAGGGTCCACAGATACGCAGTATTTT.

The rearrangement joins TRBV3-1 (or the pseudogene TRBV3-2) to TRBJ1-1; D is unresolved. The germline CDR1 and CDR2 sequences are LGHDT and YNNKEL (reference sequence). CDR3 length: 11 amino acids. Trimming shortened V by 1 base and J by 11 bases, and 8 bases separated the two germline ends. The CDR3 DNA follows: TGTGCCAGCAGCCAAGGCTATCGGGCTTTCTTT. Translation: CASSQGYRAFF.

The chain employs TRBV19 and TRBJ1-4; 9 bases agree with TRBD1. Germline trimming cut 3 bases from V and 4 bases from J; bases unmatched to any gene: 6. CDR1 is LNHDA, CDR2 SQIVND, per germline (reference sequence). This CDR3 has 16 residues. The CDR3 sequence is CASSIPGQGFNEKLFF. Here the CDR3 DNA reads TGTGCCAGTAGTATCCCGGGACAGGGATTTAATGAAAAACTGTTTTTT.

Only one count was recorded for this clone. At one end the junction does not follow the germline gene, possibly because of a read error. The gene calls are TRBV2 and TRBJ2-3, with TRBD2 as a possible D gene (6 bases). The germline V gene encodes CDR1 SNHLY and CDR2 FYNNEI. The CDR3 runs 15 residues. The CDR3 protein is CASSEGRLPTDTQYF. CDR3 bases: TGTGCCAGCAGCGAAGGGAGGCTACCCACAGATACGCAGTATTTT.

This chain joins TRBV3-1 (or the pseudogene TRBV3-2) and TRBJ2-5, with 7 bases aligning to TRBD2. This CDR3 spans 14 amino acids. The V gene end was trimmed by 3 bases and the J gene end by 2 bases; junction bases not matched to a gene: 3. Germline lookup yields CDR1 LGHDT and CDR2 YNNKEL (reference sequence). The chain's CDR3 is CASSQRTRQETQYF. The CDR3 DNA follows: TGTGCCAGCAGCCAGCGGACTAGGCAAGAGACCCAGTACTTC.

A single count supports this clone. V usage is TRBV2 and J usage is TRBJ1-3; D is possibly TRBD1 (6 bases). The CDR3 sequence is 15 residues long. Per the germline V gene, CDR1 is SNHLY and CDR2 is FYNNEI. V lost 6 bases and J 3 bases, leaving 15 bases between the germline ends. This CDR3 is CASRIDRSLGNTIYF. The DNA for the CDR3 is TGTGCCAGCAGGATAGACAGGAGTCTTGGAAACACCATATATTTT. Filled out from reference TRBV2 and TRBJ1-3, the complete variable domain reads EPEVTQTPSHQVTQMGQEVILRCVPISNHLYFYWYRQILGQKVEFLVSFYNNEISEKSEIFDDQFSVERPDGSNFTLKIRSTKLEDSAMYFCASRIDRSLGNTIYFGEGSWLTVV.

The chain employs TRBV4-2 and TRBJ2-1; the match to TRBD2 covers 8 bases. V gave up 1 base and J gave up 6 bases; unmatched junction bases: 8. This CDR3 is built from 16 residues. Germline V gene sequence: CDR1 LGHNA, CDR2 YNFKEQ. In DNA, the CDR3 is TGTGCCAGCAGCCAAGTACCGGGGGGGGACTTCAATGAGCAGTTCTTC. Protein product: CASSQVPGGDFNEQFF.

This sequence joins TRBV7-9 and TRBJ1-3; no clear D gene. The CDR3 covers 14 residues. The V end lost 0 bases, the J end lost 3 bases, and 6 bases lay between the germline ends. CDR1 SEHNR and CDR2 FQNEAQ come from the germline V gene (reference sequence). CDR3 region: CASSLAGLGNTIYF. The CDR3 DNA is TGTGCCAGCAGCTTAGCTGGACTTGGAAACACCATATATTTT.

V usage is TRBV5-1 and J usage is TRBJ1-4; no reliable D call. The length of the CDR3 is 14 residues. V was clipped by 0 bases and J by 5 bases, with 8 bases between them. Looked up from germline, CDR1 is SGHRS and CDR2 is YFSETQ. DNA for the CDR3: TGCGCCAGCAGCTTGGCCGGTCTAAATGAAAAACTGTTTTTT. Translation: CASSLAGLNEKLFF.

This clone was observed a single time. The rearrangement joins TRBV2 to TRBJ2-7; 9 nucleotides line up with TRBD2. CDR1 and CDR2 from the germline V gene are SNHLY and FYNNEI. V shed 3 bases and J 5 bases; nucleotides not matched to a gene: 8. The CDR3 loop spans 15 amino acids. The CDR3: CASSEQGTSSDEQYF. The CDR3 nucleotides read TGTGCCAGCAGTGAGCAAGGGACTAGCTCGGACGAGCAGTACTTC.

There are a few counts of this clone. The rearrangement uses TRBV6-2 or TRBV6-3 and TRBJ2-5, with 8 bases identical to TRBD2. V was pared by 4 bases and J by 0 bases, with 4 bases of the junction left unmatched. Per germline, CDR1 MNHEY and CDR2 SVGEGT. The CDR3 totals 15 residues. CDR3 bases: TGTGCCAGCAGTTGGTGGCGGGGGGACCAAGAGACCCAGTACTTC. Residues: CASSWWRGDQETQYF.

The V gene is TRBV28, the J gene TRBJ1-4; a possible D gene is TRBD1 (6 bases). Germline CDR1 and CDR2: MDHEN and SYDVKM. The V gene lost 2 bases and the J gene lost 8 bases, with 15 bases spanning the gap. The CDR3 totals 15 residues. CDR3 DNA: TGTGCCAGCAGTTTACTCCCAGGGGTCGGGGAAAAACTGTTTTTT. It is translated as CASSLLPGVGEKLFF.

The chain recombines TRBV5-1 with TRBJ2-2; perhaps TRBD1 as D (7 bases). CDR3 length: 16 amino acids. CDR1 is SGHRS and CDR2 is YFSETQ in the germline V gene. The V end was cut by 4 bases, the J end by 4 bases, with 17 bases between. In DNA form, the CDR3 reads TGCGCCAGCAGCAACCGGAGGGGGCGCGGCACCGGGGAGCTGTTTTTT. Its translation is CASSNRRGRGTGELFF.

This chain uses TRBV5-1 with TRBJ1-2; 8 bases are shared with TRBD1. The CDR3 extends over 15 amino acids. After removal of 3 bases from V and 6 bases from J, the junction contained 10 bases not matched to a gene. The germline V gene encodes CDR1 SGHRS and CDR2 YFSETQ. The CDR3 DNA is TGCGCCAGCAGCTCGCCCTCGGACAGGGATCATGGCTACACCTTC. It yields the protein CASSSPSDRDHGYTF.

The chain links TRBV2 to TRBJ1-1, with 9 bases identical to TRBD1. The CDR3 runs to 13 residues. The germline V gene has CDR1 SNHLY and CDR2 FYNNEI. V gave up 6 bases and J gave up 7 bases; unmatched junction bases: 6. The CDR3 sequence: CASRASTGGEAFF. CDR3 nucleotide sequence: TGTGCCAGCAGGGCCTCGACAGGGGGTGAAGCTTTCTTT.

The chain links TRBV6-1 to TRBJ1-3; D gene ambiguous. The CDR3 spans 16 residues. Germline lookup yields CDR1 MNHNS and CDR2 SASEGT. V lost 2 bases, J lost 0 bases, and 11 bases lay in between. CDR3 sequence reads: CASSEFGQISGNTIYF. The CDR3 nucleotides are TGTGCCAGCAGTGAATTTGGTCAGATCTCTGGAAACACCATATATTTT.

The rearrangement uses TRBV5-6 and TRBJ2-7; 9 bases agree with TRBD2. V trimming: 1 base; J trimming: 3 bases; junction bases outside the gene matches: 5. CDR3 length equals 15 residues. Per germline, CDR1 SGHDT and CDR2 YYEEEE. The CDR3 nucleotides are TGTGCCAGCAGCTTGTCCCTAGCGGGACTCTACGAGCAGTACTTC. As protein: CASSLSLAGLYEQYF.

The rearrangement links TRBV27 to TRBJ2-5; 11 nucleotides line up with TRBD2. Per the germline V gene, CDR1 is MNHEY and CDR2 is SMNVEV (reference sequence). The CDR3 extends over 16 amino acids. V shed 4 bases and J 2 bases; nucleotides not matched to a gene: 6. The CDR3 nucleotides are TGTGCCAGCAGTTCATTACTAGCGGGGGCGCAAGAGACCCAGTACTTC. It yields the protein CASSSLLAGAQETQYF.